The 4 T cell receptor beta chains below come from one sample, sequenced in a study of blood T cells in healthy people across ages. The authors ran a second PCR of about 7 to 11 cycles using a sample-barcoded 5' primer and a J-beta primer mix. TCRdb re-derived calls from the 5' RACE reads in MiXCR, one entry per CDR3 protein. The table lists more than 650,000 distinct CDR3 sequences, roughly 50% of them singletons, with around 40% in the top ten. Sequenced input: blood. All receptors derive from a man older than 75 in good health.

The chain employs TRBV28 and TRBJ2-4, with a tentative D call TRBD1 (6 bases). The DNA end is a closer match to TRBJ2-7, so the J assignment may be wrong. This CDR3 is 15 amino acids long. Looked up from germline, CDR1 is MDHEN and CDR2 is SYDVKM. CDR3 nucleotide sequence: TGTGCCAGCAGCCCATCGACAGGCGGTGGGGGCGAGCAGTACTTC. Translating gives CASSPSTGGGGEQYF.

Details on this clonotype: At one end the junction does not follow the germline gene, possibly because of a read error. The chain combines TRBV20-1 with TRBJ2-4; D is undetermined. This CDR3 region has 12 residues. Per the germline V gene, CDR1 is DFQATT and CDR2 is SNEGSKA (reference sequence). The chain's CDR3 is CSAKPTGYEQCF. The CDR3 DNA sequence: TGCAGTGCTAAACCCACGGGTTACGAGCAGTGCTTC.

The chain is built from TRBV9 and TRBJ2-1, with D perhaps TRBD2 (5 bases). Germline CDR1 is SGDLS and CDR2 is YYNGEE. V lost 0 bases, J lost 5 bases, and 12 bases lay in between. The CDR3 has 15 amino acids. CDR3: CASSVVSEGNNEQFF. The CDR3 nucleotides are TGTGCCAGCAGCGTAGTTAGCGAAGGTAACAATGAGCAGTTCTTC.

This clonotype has just a few counts. The chain has TRBV5-1 and TRBJ2-1; 9 bases agree with TRBD2. From germline, CDR1 is SGHRS and CDR2 YFSETQ. The CDR3 is made up of 14 amino acids. With V trimmed by 5 bases and J by 8 bases, 8 bases remained unmatched. The CDR3: CASRAGGGMDEQFF. For the CDR3, the DNA is TGCGCCAGCAGGGCGGGAGGGGGAATGGATGAGCAGTTCTTC.